These T cell receptor beta chains were read from a single sample in a study of blood T cell repertoires in COVID-19. Sequencing was performed with immunoSEQ multiplex PCR; in TCRdb, only in-frame clones are kept and a portion is missing. The table records around 130,000 clones, roughly four fifths of them present only once. The sequenced sample was peripheral blood. These receptors all come from a man aged 35-49 years with active or convalescent COVID-19. Each CDR3 is given with its conserved first and last residue. The order of the fields is D gene, J gene, V gene, clone size, CDR3 DNA, CDR3 protein. The D gene is left open where the match is weak. The size field is filled for only some rows; it gives once, few, many or a size class.

d_gene: -; j_gene: TRBJ1-6; v_gene: TRBV7-2; abundance: -; CDR3nt: TGTGCCAGCAGCTTAGAACAGCCTCCCATGCCCTATAATTCACCCCTCCACTTT; CDR3aa: CASSLEQPPMPYNSPLHF
d_gene: -; j_gene: TRBJ1-4; v_gene: TRBV5-1; abundance: few; CDR3nt: TGCGCCAGCAGCCGGTCAGCAGGTACTAATGAAAAACTGTTTTTT; CDR3aa: CASSRSAGTNEKLFF
d_gene: -; j_gene: TRBJ1-1; v_gene: TRBV25-1; abundance: -; CDR3nt: TGTGCCAGCAGTGTCTTCCCCGGGGACACTGAAGCTTTCTTT; CDR3aa: CASSVFPGDTEAFF
d_gene: -; j_gene: TRBJ2-2; v_gene: TRBV18; abundance: -; CDR3nt: TGTGCCAGCTCACAAAACACAGCGAACACCGGGGAGCTGTTTTTT; CDR3aa: CASSQNTANTGELFF
d_gene: TRBD1; j_gene: TRBJ2-7; v_gene: TRBV19; abundance: -; CDR3nt: TGTGCCAGTAGTTTTGGAGCCGGGACAGGAGACTTCTACGAGCAGTACTTC; CDR3aa: CASSFGAGTGDFYEQYF
d_gene: -; j_gene: TRBJ2-3; v_gene: TRBV29-1; abundance: -; CDR3nt: TGCAGCGTTGAGAGGGGAGGAGATACGCAGTATTTT; CDR3aa: CSVERGGDTQYF
d_gene: TRBD1; j_gene: TRBJ1-3; v_gene: TRBV6-5; abundance: -; CDR3nt: TGTGCCAGCAGTTACACTGCTCCAGGGGGTGGAAACACCATATATTTT; CDR3aa: CASSYTAPGGGNTIYF
d_gene: -; j_gene: TRBJ2-1; v_gene: TRBV7-3; abundance: -; CDR3nt: TGTGCCAGCAGCTCGGTCGGGGGTCCCAATGAGCAGTTCTTC; CDR3aa: CASSSVGGPNEQFF
d_gene: TRBD1; j_gene: TRBJ1-5; v_gene: TRBV2; abundance: few; CDR3nt: TGTGCCAGCAGTCGACAGGGGGCCGCAAATCAGCCCCAGCATTTT; CDR3aa: CASSRQGAANQPQHF
d_gene: -; j_gene: TRBJ2-1; v_gene: TRBV6-5; abundance: -; CDR3nt: TGTGCCAGCAGTTACGGGCTTTCCTACAATGAGCAGTTCTTC; CDR3aa: CASSYGLSYNEQFF
d_gene: -; j_gene: TRBJ1-3; v_gene: TRBV10-3; abundance: -; CDR3nt: TGTGCCATCACGAACAGGGTGTCTGGAAACACCATATATTTT; CDR3aa: CAITNRVSGNTIYF
d_gene: -; j_gene: TRBJ1-1; v_gene: TRBV6-5; abundance: -; CDR3nt: TGTGCCAGCAGTTACAGCCAGGTAGAACTGAACACTGAAGCTTTCTTT; CDR3aa: CASSYSQVELNTEAFF
d_gene: TRBD2; j_gene: TRBJ2-3; v_gene: TRBV4-2; abundance: few; CDR3nt: TGTGCCAGCAGCCAAGATCAGGGCGGGGGGGCAGATACGCAGTATTTT; CDR3aa: CASSQDQGGGADTQYF
d_gene: -; j_gene: TRBJ1-5; v_gene: TRBV6-5; abundance: -; CDR3nt: TGTGCCAGCAGTTACTCGTCGCCAGGACACAATCAGCCCCAGCATTTT; CDR3aa: CASSYSSPGHNQPQHF
d_gene: -; j_gene: TRBJ2-7; v_gene: TRBV29-1; abundance: -; CDR3nt: TGCAGCGCCTCCGGGACACGCTACGAGCAGTACTTC; CDR3aa: CSASGTRYEQYF
d_gene: -; j_gene: TRBJ1-3; v_gene: TRBV30; abundance: -; CDR3nt: TGTGCCTGGAGTCGGGGAGGGGGTGGAAACACCATATATTTT; CDR3aa: CAWSRGGGGNTIYF
d_gene: -; j_gene: TRBJ1-3; v_gene: TRBV5-6; abundance: -; CDR3nt: TGTGCCAGGAAGGAGGGAGGCACTGGAAACACCATATATTTT; CDR3aa: CARKEGGTGNTIYF
d_gene: -; j_gene: TRBJ2-7; v_gene: TRBV7-8; abundance: many; CDR3nt: TGTGCCAGCAGCTTATTCAGGGTTTGGGAGCAGTACTTC; CDR3aa: CASSLFRVWEQYF
d_gene: TRBD1; j_gene: TRBJ1-4; v_gene: TRBV18; abundance: -; CDR3nt: TGTGCCAGCTCGGCCGGGACAGGGACTAATGAAAAACTGTTTTTT; CDR3aa: CASSAGTGTNEKLFF
d_gene: -; j_gene: TRBJ1-1; v_gene: TRBV27; abundance: -; CDR3nt: TGTGCCAGCAGTCAAGCCACGAACACTGAAGCTTTCTTT; CDR3aa: CASSQATNTEAFF
d_gene: -; j_gene: TRBJ1-2; v_gene: TRBV5-6; abundance: -; CDR3nt: TGTGCCAGCAGCGAGACAACAAACTATGGCTACACCTTC; CDR3aa: CASSETTNYGYTF
d_gene: -; j_gene: TRBJ1-3; v_gene: TRBV21-1; abundance: -; CDR3nt: TGTGCCAGCCTGGAGGCGTCTGGAAACACCATATATTTT; CDR3aa: CASLEASGNTIYF
d_gene: TRBD1; j_gene: TRBJ2-3; v_gene: TRBV24-1; abundance: -; CDR3nt: TGTGCCACCAGTGGGGGACAGGGGGCAATGACAGATACGCAGTATTTT; CDR3aa: CATSGGQGAMTDTQYF
d_gene: TRBD1; j_gene: TRBJ2-1; v_gene: TRBV12-5; abundance: once; CDR3nt: TGTGCTAGTGGCTCCATCCTCGGACAGGGAGGTTCAGAGCAGTTCTTC; CDR3aa: CASGSILGQGGSEQFF
d_gene: -; j_gene: TRBJ2-1; v_gene: TRBV5-6; abundance: -; CDR3nt: TGTGCCAGCAGCGATACCTCGAGTCGGCCGGGATACTCCTACAATGAGCAGTTCTTC; CDR3aa: CASSDTSSRPGYSYNEQFF
d_gene: -; j_gene: TRBJ2-7; v_gene: TRBV5-1; abundance: -; CDR3nt: TGCGCCAGCAGCCCCCAGGGAATGGGGATGGGTAACGAGCAGTACTTC; CDR3aa: CASSPQGMGMGNEQYF
d_gene: -; j_gene: TRBJ2-7; v_gene: TRBV7-9; abundance: -; CDR3nt: TGTGCCAGCAGCCTAAGAAACGAGCAGTACTTC; CDR3aa: CASSLRNEQYF
d_gene: -; j_gene: TRBJ1-5; v_gene: TRBV6-5; abundance: -; CDR3nt: TGTGCCAGCACCCAAAACAGGGCGCAGCCCCAGCATTTT; CDR3aa: CASTQNRAQPQHF
d_gene: -; j_gene: TRBJ1-6; v_gene: TRBV10-3; abundance: once; CDR3nt: TGTGCCATCAGTGGGACAGTCCCTGACCATAATTCACCCCTCCACTTT; CDR3aa: CAISGTVPDHNSPLHF
d_gene: -; j_gene: TRBJ1-3; v_gene: TRBV15; abundance: -; CDR3nt: TGTGCCACCAGCAGAGCTCCTGGACAGCCCGGAAACACCATATATTTT; CDR3aa: CATSRAPGQPGNTIYF
d_gene: -; j_gene: TRBJ1-4; v_gene: TRBV6-5; abundance: -; CDR3nt: TGTGCCAGCAAAAGGAATGCGGAGAAGAATGAAAAACTGTTTTTT; CDR3aa: CASKRNAEKNEKLFF
d_gene: TRBD1; j_gene: TRBJ1-2; v_gene: TRBV19; abundance: -; CDR3nt: TGTGCCAGTAACAGGGGAAACTATGGCTACACCTTC; CDR3aa: CASNRGNYGYTF